Below are 28 T cell receptor beta chains sequenced from a single sample in a study of T cells in Graves' hyperthyroidism and ophthalmopathy. RNA transcripts gave rise to amplified TCR beta CDR3 regions. TCR CDR3 regions were first amplified by RT-PCR with HTBI primers. TCRdb ran MiXCR on the multiplex PCR reads and lists one entry per CDR3 protein. The sample carries a few hundred thousand distinct CDR3 sequences, 14% to 15% recorded once. What was sequenced was blood. These receptors originate from a woman between 35 and 50 years old with Graves' hyperthyroidism that later progressed to Graves' ophthalmopathy.

This clonotype has a handful of counts. This chain joins TRBV5-1 and TRBJ2-1; D could derive from TRBD1 or TRBD2 (7 bases each). V lost 7 bases, J lost 3 bases, and 17 bases lay in between. Per germline, CDR1 SGHRS and CDR2 YFSETQ. This CDR3 is 15 amino acids long. The CDR3: CASFRAGGGYNEQFF. CDR3 DNA sequence: TGCGCCAGCTTTAGGGCAGGGGGGGGCTACAATGAGCAGTTCTTC.

The table lists this clonotype with many counts. The rearrangement links TRBV2 to TRBJ2-3; D remains ambiguous. V lost 1 base to trimming and J lost 0 bases, with 11 bases between them. The CDR3 length is 16 residues. Germline lookup yields CDR1 SNHLY and CDR2 FYNNEI. CDR3 nucleotides: TGTGCCAGCAGTGAAGATGCAGGAGTTAGCACAGATACGCAGTATTTT. This sequence encodes CASSEDAGVSTDTQYF. Full variable domain (outside the CDR3, taken from reference TRBV2 and TRBJ2-3): EPEVTQTPSHQVTQMGQEVILRCVPISNHLYFYWYRQILGQKVEFLVSFYNNEISEKSEIFDDQFSVERPDGSNFTLKIRSTKLEDSAMYFCASSEDAGVSTDTQYFGPGTRLTVL.

On this clonotype itself: A read error is possible here, since a much larger clone lies one base away. The CDR3 loop reads CASNPRKGSGRFTGELFF. CDR3 DNA: TGTGCCAGTAATCCTCGCAAAGGGTCCGGGCGGTTTACCGGGGAGCTGTTTTTT. The rearrangement uses TRBV19 and TRBJ2-2; D is ambiguous. The ends were cut back, 7 bases at V and 5 bases at J, with 26 bases in the middle. The germline V gene has CDR1 LNHDA and CDR2 SQIVND (reference sequence). The CDR3 is made up of 18 amino acids.

The chain recombines TRBV6-1 with TRBJ2-4; a weak D match, TRBD2 (6 bases). Deletions cut 7 bases from V and 7 bases from J, with 23 bases between. The germline V gene has CDR1 MNHNS and CDR2 SASEGT. The CDR3 has 16 amino acids. CDR3 nucleotide sequence: TGTGCCAGCACCGGAGGCGGGATTTCACCAGGGAACATTCAGTACTTC. This gives the protein CASTGGGISPGNIQYF.

This clonotype was detected a few times. J is TRBJ2-1 and V is TRBV20-1, with unresolved D. Germline V lookup: CDR1 DFQATT, CDR2 SNEGSKA (reference sequence). V shed 5 bases and J shed 4 bases, with 12 bases lying between them. The CDR3 covers 13 residues. This CDR3 reads CSAGVYVYNEQFF. In nucleotides, the CDR3 is TGCAGTGCTGGGGTTTATGTGTACAATGAGCAGTTCTTC.

In this sample, this clonotype turned up many times. The J gene is TRBJ1-6, the V gene TRBV6-1, with 11 bases aligning to TRBD1. The CDR3 spans 15 residues. The V and J ends lost 8 bases and 10 bases, in that order; junction bases with no gene match: 10. The V gene's germline CDR1 is MNHNS and CDR2 SASEGT. CDR3 sequence (DNA): TGTGCCAGCCGTGGGACAGGGGGAAGGTGGTCACCCCTCCACTTT. Translated, it gives CASRGTGGRWSPLHF.

This clonotype was detected a few times. The chain couples TRBV2 to TRBJ2-6; D unclear. V was shortened by 3 bases and J by 0 bases, with 9 bases between the two germline ends. The V gene's germline CDR1 is SNHLY and CDR2 FYNNEI. The CDR3 consists of 16 residues. The CDR3 nucleotides read TGTGCCAGCAGTGATCTCTGGAGCTCTGGGGCCAACGTCCTGACTTTC. This sequence encodes CASSDLWSSGANVLTF.

This clonotype came up many times. The chain links TRBV3-1 to TRBJ1-2; TRBD1 is a possible D gene (5 bases). CDR3 length equals 14 residues. Germline lookup yields CDR1 LGHDT and CDR2 YNNKEL (reference sequence). Trimming cost V 4 bases and J 5 bases, with 14 bases left between them. Written as DNA, the CDR3 is TGTGCCAGCAGCCGATCGGACAAGCATTATGGCTACACCTTC. Translating it yields CASSRSDKHYGYTF.

In its sample, this clonotype was seen many times. The rearrangement uses TRBV19 and TRBJ2-5; the match to TRBD2 covers 7 bases. Per germline, CDR1 LNHDA and CDR2 SQIVND (reference sequence). The CDR3 sequence is 13 residues long. V lost 7 bases to trimming and J lost 5 bases; unmatched junction nucleotides: 7. The DNA of the CDR3 is TGTGCCAGTAATGGCGGGAGAGCGGAGACCCAGTACTTC. Its protein is CASNGGRAETQYF.

This clonotype was counted at least ten times. The chain has TRBV5-1 and TRBJ1-6; D remains unclear. The CDR3 loop spans 14 amino acids. V gave up 7 bases and J gave up 0 bases, with 8 bases separating them. Germline values: CDR1 SGHRS, CDR2 YFSETQ. CDR3 DNA sequence: TGCGCCAGCGGCGATAGCTCCTATAATTCACCCCTCCACTTT. This encodes CASGDSSYNSPLHF.

This clonotype came up a few times. The chain joins TRBV5-4 to TRBJ1-1; D gene ambiguous. V was shortened by 1 base and J by 1 base, with 11 bases between the two germline ends. The CDR3 has 15 amino acids. CDR1 is SGHNT and CDR2 is YYREEE in the germline V gene (reference sequence). The CDR3 spells CASSLLSWANTEAFF. Here the CDR3 DNA reads TGTGCCAGCAGCTTGCTGAGTTGGGCGAACACTGAAGCTTTCTTT.

The sample holds many counts of this clonotype. This rearrangement joins TRBV7-9 to TRBJ2-1; 7 bases line up with TRBD2. Trimming at V came to 5 bases and at J to 8 bases, leaving 12 bases not matched to a gene. In germline, CDR1 is SEHNR, CDR2 FQNEAQ (reference sequence). The CDR3 sequence is 15 residues long. The CDR3 DNA reads as TGTGCCAGCAGCACACGGGAGGAGGGAAGCGATGAGCAGTTCTTC. Encoded protein: CASSTREEGSDEQFF. The full variable domain, in which reference TRBV7-9 and TRBJ2-1 provide the parts outside the CDR3, is DTGVSQNPRHKITKRGQNVTFRCDPISEHNRLYWYRQTLGQGPEFLTYFQNEAQLEKSRLLSDRFSAERPKGSFSTLEIQRTEQGDSAMYLCASSTREEGSDEQFFGPGTRLTVL.

This clonotype was found many times. The chain links TRBV20-1 to TRBJ2-7; TRBD1 matches 9 bases. The CDR3 consists of 14 residues. V shed 6 bases, J shed 6 bases, and the junction held 12 bases outside the gene matches. Germline V gives CDR1 DFQATT, CDR2 SNEGSKA (reference sequence). The CDR3 DNA reads as TGCAGTGCCCACGACAGGGGGGGGGCACGCGAGCAGTACTTC. The encoded protein is CSAHDRGGAREQYF.

The gene calls are TRBV7-6 and TRBJ2-1; D gene unclear. V was clipped by 3 bases and J by 4 bases, with 7 bases between them. The CDR3 consists of 13 residues. Germline-derived CDR1 and CDR2 are SGHVS and FNYEAQ. In nucleotides, the CDR3 is TGTGCCAGCAGCTTCACTAAATACAATGAGCAGTTCTTC. It is translated as CASSFTKYNEQFF. Combining the CDR3 with reference TRBV7-6 and TRBJ2-1 gives the whole variable domain GAGVSQSPRYKVTKRGQDVALRCDPISGHVSLYWYRQALGQGPEFLTYFNYEAQQDKSGLPNDRFSAERPEGSISTLTIQRTEQRDSAMYRCASSFTKYNEQFFGPGTRLTVL.

This clonotype came up a few times. This chain uses TRBV28 with TRBJ2-7, with D tentatively TRBD2 (7 bases). V lost 7 bases and J 5 bases, leaving 18 bases between the germline ends. Germline-derived CDR1 and CDR2 are MDHEN and SYDVKM. The CDR3 is 14 residues long. The CDR3 DNA is TGTGCCAGCAACAAAGGGGGGAGGGCCCACGAGCAGTACTTC. Its protein product is CASNKGGRAHEQYF.

This clonotype occurred many times. The rearrangement uses TRBV6-5 and TRBJ1-2; 12 bases are a match to TRBD1. From germline, CDR1 is MNHEY and CDR2 SVGAGI. With 2 bases clipped from V and 5 bases from J, the junction kept 3 bases outside the gene matches. There are 15 residues in the CDR3. CDR3 sequence: CASSYGDRGLYGYTF. DNA for the CDR3: TGTGCCAGCAGTTACGGGGACAGGGGGCTTTATGGCTACACCTTC.

This clonotype was seen many times. The chain links TRBV20-1 to TRBJ2-2; 7 bases agree with TRBD2. The germline CDR1 and CDR2 sequences are DFQATT and SNEGSKA (reference sequence). V trimming: 0 bases; J trimming: 8 bases; junction bases outside the gene matches: 12. The CDR3 totals 16 residues. The CDR3 here is CSARDLEGGEVGELFF. The CDR3 coding sequence is TGCAGTGCTAGAGATTTAGAGGGAGGGGAGGTAGGGGAGCTGTTTTTT.

This clonotype was detected ten times or more. This rearrangement joins TRBV6-1 to TRBJ2-7; D might be TRBD1 (5 bases). Germline V lookup: CDR1 MNHNS, CDR2 SASEGT. Trimming took 6 bases from V and 3 from J, leaving 15 bases between them. The CDR3 consists of 14 residues. The CDR3 region is CASRWALDSYEQYF. CDR3 coding DNA: TGTGCCAGCAGGTGGGCACTCGACAGCTACGAGCAGTACTTC.

The sample holds a few counts of this clonotype. J is TRBJ2-7 and V is TRBV20-1; maybe TRBD1 (5 bases). CDR1 and CDR2 from the germline V gene are DFQATT and SNEGSKA (reference sequence). The CDR3 spans 11 residues. Trimming removed 1 base from V and 6 bases from J, with 7 bases in between. CDR3 loop: CSARVGLEQYF. CDR3 in DNA: TGCAGTGCTAGAGTGGGGCTCGAGCAGTACTTC.

V usage is TRBV7-9 and J usage is TRBJ1-2, with D perhaps matching TRBD1 (5 bases). CDR3 length: 16 amino acids. Germline CDR1 is SEHNR and CDR2 is FQNEAQ (reference sequence). The V gene lost 3 bases and the J gene lost 6 bases, with 20 bases spanning the gap. CDR3 protein: CASSLRGSQGKNGYTF. The CDR3 coding sequence is TGTGCCAGCAGCTTGAGAGGGAGCCAGGGAAAGAATGGCTACACCTTC.

The chain carries TRBV28 and TRBJ2-7, with 8 bases identical to TRBD1. Per the germline V gene, CDR1 is MDHEN and CDR2 is SYDVKM. The CDR3 is made up of 16 amino acids. V shed 5 bases, J shed 4 bases, and the junction held 13 bases outside the gene matches. In nucleotides, the CDR3 is TGTGCCAGCAGTCCACCCGGGACAGGCGGCGAGTACGAGCAGTACTTC. Its protein product is CASSPPGTGGEYEQYF.

This clonotype was counted a few times. V and J are TRBV28 and TRBJ2-7; TRBD2 aligns across 7 bases. CDR1 and CDR2 from the germline V gene are MDHEN and SYDVKM. The junction had 10 bases not matched to a gene; V was cut back by 5 bases and J by 3 bases. This CDR3 comprises 15 residues. For the CDR3, the DNA is TGTGCCAGCAGTCCCTGGGGGGGGGAAGTCTACGAGCAGTACTTC. As protein: CASSPWGGEVYEQYF.

The chain links TRBV29-1 to TRBJ2-5, with D possibly matching TRBD2 (5 bases). V was pared by 1 base and J by 7 bases, with 10 bases between. The CDR3 has 12 amino acids. Germline V gene data show CDR1 as SQVTM and CDR2 as ANQGSEA. As DNA, the CDR3 is TGCAGCGTTGAAGGGAGGAGCCGGACCCAGTACTTC. Amino acids: CSVEGRSRTQYF.

The rearrangement uses TRBV25-1 and TRBJ2-7; 10 nucleotides align to TRBD2. Germline V gives CDR1 MGHDK, CDR2 SYGVNS. The CDR3 spans 17 residues. CDR3 protein: CARRDFVPGTSVYEQYF. CDR3 in DNA: TGTGCGAGGCGTGATTTCGTCCCCGGGACTAGCGTCTACGAGCAGTACTTC.

This clonotype has a count of ten or more. The V call is TRBV28, the J call TRBJ1-3, with D unclear. V was pared by 6 bases and J by 4 bases, with 22 bases between. CDR1 and CDR2 from the germline V gene are MDHEN and SYDVKM. The CDR3 totals 17 residues. The CDR3 nucleotides are TGTGCCAGCAGGAATGATATAATCAGTAGGGTAGGAAACACCATATATTTT. Translation: CASRNDIISRVGNTIYF.

The chain uses TRBV12-3 or TRBV12-4 and TRBJ1-2; D not certain. CDR3 length: 13 amino acids. With 3 bases removed from V and 8 bases from J, the gap between germline ends came to 13 bases. The CDR3 here is CASSFGAEGGYTF. The DNA of the CDR3 is TGTGCCAGCAGTTTCGGTGCGGAGGGCGGCTACACCTTC.

This clonotype showed up many times. The genes are TRBV10-3 and TRBJ1-4; 8 bases map to TRBD1. J lost 8 bases, V lost 9 bases, and 8 bases had no gene match. Germline CDR1 is ENHRY and CDR2 is SYGVKD. The CDR3 totals 13 residues. CDR3 in amino acids: CAIQQGGGEKLFF. The CDR3 DNA reads as TGTGCCATACAACAGGGGGGAGGCGAAAAACTGTTTTTT.

The rearrangement links TRBV5-1 to TRBJ2-7; D may be TRBD1 or TRBD2 (6 bases each). Per germline, CDR1 SGHRS and CDR2 YFSETQ. CDR3 length: 15 residues. Trimming removed 2 bases from V and 2 bases from J, with 14 bases in between. CDR3 loop: CASSLLAGQTYEQYF. The CDR3 DNA follows: TGCGCCAGCAGCTTACTAGCCGGACAGACCTACGAGCAGTACTTC.